Following are 5 T cell receptor beta chains from one sample sequenced in a study of graft-versus-host responses after intestinal transplantation. The protocol was immunoSEQ multiplex PCR, while the TCRdb copy is restricted to in-frame clones and leaves out a portion. The data show about 85,000 clones, 80% to 95% seen once. Antigen specificity for these receptors is unknown. The sample consisted of unstimulated CD8+ T cells sorted from spleen or lymph node cells, taken before transplant. Source of these receptors: a human donor who was the organ donor for an intestinal transplant.

The gene calls are TRBV6-5 and TRBJ2-1; no clear D. This CDR3 is 14 amino acids long. The germline V gene has CDR1 MNHEY and CDR2 SVGAGI. V was shortened by 5 bases and J by 7 bases, with 15 bases between the two germline ends. The CDR3 nucleotides are TGTGCCAGCAGTGCCACCGCACGTTCTAATGAGCAGTTCTTC. Translated, it gives CASSATARSNEQFF.

This chain links TRBV18 with TRBJ1-1; perhaps TRBD1 as D (5 bases). Germline V gene sequence: CDR1 KGHSH, CDR2 LQKENI. The CDR3 is 13 residues long. V was trimmed by 6 bases and J by 4 bases, leaving 12 bases between them. Written as DNA, the CDR3 is TGTGCCAGCTCCCTCAGGGATGGCACTGAAGCTTTCTTT. It encodes CASSLRDGTEAFF.

The J gene is TRBJ2-5, the V gene TRBV12-5; TRBD1 matches 7 bases. Germline loops: CDR1 LGHNT, CDR2 FRNRAP. The V gene end was trimmed by 5 bases and the J gene end by 0 bases; junction bases not matched to a gene: 9. There are 16 residues in the CDR3. The chain's CDR3 is CASGHGTEFYQETQYF. DNA for the CDR3: TGTGCTAGTGGTCACGGGACAGAGTTCTACCAAGAGACCCAGTACTTC.

The chain links TRBV2 to TRBJ2-1; no clear D. Germline CDR1 reads SNHLY; CDR2 reads FYNNEI. The CDR3 loop spans 13 amino acids. The V gene lost 5 bases and the J gene lost 7 bases, with 12 bases spanning the gap. The CDR3 region is CASSLSDGNEQFF. CDR3 DNA sequence: TGTGCCAGCAGTCTCTCGGACGGGAATGAGCAGTTCTTC.

J is TRBJ2-7 and V is TRBV5-4; D is possibly TRBD1 (7 bases). Germline CDR1 reads SGHNT; CDR2 reads YYREEE (reference sequence). The CDR3 length is 17 residues. Trimming pared 4 bases from V and 4 bases from J, leaving 24 bases between. The CDR3 DNA reads TGTGCCAGCAGCCCTCAACCGGGACAGTATCGGGGGTACGAGCAGTACTTC. Amino acids: CASSPQPGQYRGYEQYF.